This passage covers 20 T cell receptor beta chains from one sample sequenced in a study of blood T cell repertoires in COVID-19. TCRdb keeps only in-frame clones here, not all; method: immunoSEQ multiplex PCR. The sample lists about 160,000 clones; less than 90% were seen once. Sequencing used peripheral blood. These receptor sequences come from a woman aged 70-85 years with acute or convalescent COVID-19.

CDR3 sequence (DNA): TGTGCCAGCAGATGGGCCCAATTGAACACTGAAGCTTTCTTT. Residues: CASRWAQLNTEAFF. V is TRBV5-5 and J is TRBJ1-1; no definite D call. V was clipped by 5 bases and J by 0 bases, with 11 bases between them. Germline CDR1 SGHKS, CDR2 YYEKEE (reference sequence). This CDR3 comprises 14 residues. Supplemented by reference TRBV5-5 and TRBJ1-1, the full variable domain reads DAGVTQSPTHLIKTRGQQVTLRCSPISGHKSVSWYQQVLGQGPQFIFQYYEKEERGRGNFPDRFSARQFPNYSSELNVNALLLGDSALYLCASRWAQLNTEAFFGQGTRLTVV.

This sequence joins TRBV6-5 and TRBJ1-1; TRBD1 agrees at 10 bases. Germline V gene lookup returns CDR1 MNHEY and CDR2 SVGAGI. The junction had 5 bases not matched to a gene; V was cut back by 6 bases and J by 1 base. This CDR3 has 15 amino acids. The CDR3 coding sequence is TGTGCCAGCAGCCGCCGGACAGGGGGGAACACTGAAGCTTTCTTT. Translating gives CASSRRTGGNTEAFF.

The chain employs TRBV4-2 and TRBJ2-5; possible D gene TRBD2, 6 bases. Germline V gene data show CDR1 as LGHNA and CDR2 as YNFKEQ. Between the trimmed V and J ends, which lost 3 bases and 2 bases, there was a span of 16 bases. This CDR3 spans 16 amino acids. CDR3 nucleotide sequence: TGTGCCAGCAGCCAGGTGTTAACGGGAGCACAAGAGACCCAGTACTTC. Translated, it gives CASSQVLTGAQETQYF.

The chain recombines TRBV10-2 with TRBJ2-7, with 7 bases lining up with TRBD2. With 7 bases clipped from V and 2 bases from J, the junction kept 5 bases outside the gene matches. In germline, CDR1 is WSHSY, CDR2 SAAADI. The CDR3 is 13 residues long. The CDR3 coding sequence is TGCGCCAGCAAATCCAGCGGGACCTACGAGCAGTACTTC. Its translation is CASKSSGTYEQYF.

This chain uses TRBV28 with TRBJ2-6; 7 bases align to TRBD2. Losses at the gene ends were 7 bases for V and 2 bases for J; bases not matched to a gene: 11. Per germline, CDR1 MDHEN and CDR2 SYDVKM. This CDR3 has 17 residues. The CDR3 sequence is CASTPGAGGAGANVLTF. The CDR3 DNA reads TGTGCCAGCACCCCTGGGGCTGGGGGGGCTGGGGCCAACGTCCTGACTTTC.

The chain joins TRBV6-5 to TRBJ1-5; unclear D gene. Germline values: CDR1 MNHEY, CDR2 SVGAGI. CDR3 length equals 14 residues. V gave up 6 bases and J gave up 2 bases, with 11 bases separating them. CDR3 DNA sequence: TGTGCCAGCAGGACGACACACGGCAATCAGCCCCAGCATTTT. This codes for CASRTTHGNQPQHF.

V is TRBV3-1 (or the pseudogene TRBV3-2) and J is TRBJ2-1, with D possibly TRBD2 on 5 matching bases. Germline V gene data show CDR1 as LGHDT and CDR2 as YNNKEL (reference sequence). V was shortened by 3 bases and J by 0 bases, with 18 bases between the two germline ends. The CDR3 is made up of 18 amino acids. CDR3 in amino acids: CASSQPPRRVSSYNEQFF. CDR3 sequence (DNA): TGTGCCAGCAGCCAGCCCCCGAGGCGGGTGAGCTCCTACAATGAGCAGTTCTTC.

V and J are TRBV5-5 and TRBJ1-1; a possible D gene is TRBD1 (5 bases). V was pared by 4 bases and J by 3 bases, with 13 bases between. Per germline, CDR1 SGHKS and CDR2 YYEKEE (reference sequence). The CDR3 covers 14 residues. The CDR3, as DNA: TGTGCCAGCAGCCGGGACGGGGGGTACACTGAAGCTTTCTTT. Amino acid sequence: CASSRDGGYTEAFF.

The chain employs TRBV12-3 or TRBV12-4 and TRBJ1-2; D gene unclear. The CDR3 runs 12 residues. V lost 3 bases to trimming and J lost 8 bases, with 10 bases between them. The CDR3 DNA reads TGTGCCAGCAGTTTTCTGGCAGGCGGCTACACCTTC. Its protein product is CASSFLAGGYTF.

A few counts support this clone. The chain combines TRBV27 with TRBJ1-6, with TRBD1 as a possible D gene (5 bases). Germline CDR1 and CDR2: MNHEY and SMNVEV (reference sequence). Between the trimmed V and J ends, which lost 5 bases and 7 bases, there was a span of 21 bases. The CDR3 is 17 amino acids. The CDR3 DNA reads as TGTGCCAGCAGTCTATATCCGCCGGGACTGCCAAATTCACCCCTCCACTTT. This translates into CASSLYPPGLPNSPLHF.

The chain employs TRBV28 and TRBJ1-4, with 7 bases that match TRBD1. The V gene's germline CDR1 is MDHEN and CDR2 SYDVKM. V lost 5 bases to trimming and J lost 3 bases; unmatched junction nucleotides: 9. The CDR3 totals 16 residues. The CDR3 spells CASSPYRTGANEKLFF. CDR3 coding DNA: TGTGCCAGCAGTCCATACCGGACAGGCGCTAATGAAAAACTGTTTTTT.

DNA for the CDR3: TGCGCCAGCAGCCAATTCGACAGGGACTCTAGTGGCTACACCTTC. Protein sequence: CASSQFDRDSSGYTF. The rearrangement joins TRBV4-1 to TRBJ1-2, with 7 bases matching TRBD1. Germline trimming cut 2 bases from V and 7 bases from J; bases unmatched to any gene: 10. Looked up from germline, CDR1 is MGHRA and CDR2 is YSYEKL. The length of the CDR3 is 15 residues.

The V call is TRBV10-3, the J call TRBJ1-2; the D gene is possibly TRBD1 (6 bases). The germline V gene encodes CDR1 ENHRY and CDR2 SYGVKD. This CDR3 contains 17 residues. Trimming cost V 0 bases and J 2 bases, with 16 bases left between them. Here the CDR3 DNA reads TGTGCCATCAGTGAGTCGTGGTTGGGCACAGGGAACTATGGCTACACCTTC. This translates into CAISESWLGTGNYGYTF.

The rearrangement joins TRBV6-2 or TRBV6-3 to TRBJ2-3; 7 bases align to TRBD2. J lost 0 bases, V lost 4 bases, and 10 bases had no gene match. Germline V lookup: CDR1 MNHEY, CDR2 SVGEGT. The CDR3 contains 17 residues. DNA of the CDR3: TGTGCCAGCAGTTCCGGGCGGGGGTACACTAGCACAGATACGCAGTATTTT. This encodes CASSSGRGYTSTDTQYF.

The genes are TRBV7-2 and TRBJ2-7, with TRBD2 matching 10 bases. The trim removed 4 bases at V and 6 bases at J, leaving 3 bases unmatched. Germline CDR1 is SGHTA and CDR2 is FQGNSA. This CDR3 has 13 amino acids. The CDR3 DNA sequence: TGTGCCAGCAGCTCCAGGACTAGCGGCGAGCAGTACTTC. It encodes CASSSRTSGEQYF.

This sequence joins TRBV30 and TRBJ2-3; D might be TRBD2 (6 bases). V was shortened by 5 bases and J by 2 bases, with 20 bases between the two germline ends. The length of the CDR3 is 16 residues. Germline CDR1 is GTSNPN and CDR2 is SVGIG (reference sequence). DNA of the CDR3: TGTGCCTGGGGTCGGGGGTCGGGAATAACCACAGATACGCAGTATTTT. Its translation is CAWGRGSGITTDTQYF. The whole variable domain, remainder taken from reference TRBV30 and TRBJ2-3, is SQTIHQWPATLVQPVGSPLSLECTVEGTSNPNLYWYRQAAGRGLQLLFYSVGIGQISSEVPQNLSASRPQDRQFILSSKKLLLSDSGFYLCAWGRGSGITTDTQYFGPGTRLTVL.

V is TRBV6-5 and J is TRBJ2-1; the D gene is possibly TRBD2 (7 bases). V lost 10 bases and J lost 2, with 12 bases in between. Germline CDR1 MNHEY, CDR2 SVGAGI. This CDR3 region has 13 residues. In DNA form, the CDR3 reads TGTGCCACCCACGGGGGGCCCTACAATGAGCAGTTCTTC. This encodes CATHGGPYNEQFF.

This chain joins TRBV5-1 and TRBJ2-7; TRBD1 aligns across 8 bases. CDR3 size: 17 residues. Germline V gene sequence: CDR1 SGHRS, CDR2 YFSETQ. The J segment lost 0 bases and the V segment lost 3 bases, leaving 11 bases of the junction unmatched. DNA for the CDR3: TGCGCCAGCAGCTCCCCCGCCGACAGGGGAAGCTCCTACGAGCAGTACTTC. Translated, it gives CASSSPADRGSSYEQYF.

The chain couples TRBV3-1 (or the pseudogene TRBV3-2) to TRBJ2-3, with D possibly TRBD2 on 5 matching bases. Germline V gene sequence: CDR1 LGHDT, CDR2 YNNKEL (reference sequence). Trimming pared 3 bases from V and 1 base from J, leaving 11 bases between. The CDR3 length is 15 residues. Here the CDR3 reads CASSHRQAGTDTQYF. CDR3 DNA sequence: TGTGCCAGCAGCCACCGACAAGCGGGCACAGATACGCAGTATTTT.

This clone occurred once. The chain joins TRBV4-3 to TRBJ2-5; D remains ambiguous. V lost 2 bases and J lost 2, with 9 bases in between. Looked up from germline, CDR1 is LGHNA and CDR2 is YSLEER. The CDR3 covers 14 residues. CDR3 nucleotides: TGCGCCAGCAGCCAACTGGGCCGGCAAGAGACCCAGTACTTC. Amino acid sequence: CASSQLGRQETQYF.